These 21 T cell receptor beta chains originate from one sample sequenced in a study of T-cell reconstitution after alpha-beta-depleted transplantation in children. A library of TCRbeta sequences, prepared with unique molecular identifiers, was generated. One entry per CDR3 protein results from TCRdb running MiXCR on the PCR reads. This table holds some 350,000 distinct CDR3 sequences, roughly 15% found once. The specimen comprised PBMCs, mostly from graft donor cells, sampled 360 days after TCRalphabeta/CD19-depleted stem cell transplant. The receptors shown here come from a male patient aged 2-10 years who had a stem cell transplant for acute lymphoblastic leukemia, so the T cells may come from the graft donor.

Only a few counts were recorded for this clonotype. This rearrangement joins TRBV12-3 or TRBV12-4 to TRBJ1-1; TRBD1 aligns across 7 bases. CDR3 size: 14 residues. Trimming took 3 bases from V and 8 from J; bases not matched to a gene: 9. The CDR3 loop reads CASSFPFDRVEAFF. The CDR3 coding sequence is TGTGCCAGCAGTTTCCCCTTTGACAGGGTAGAAGCTTTCTTT.

The chain recombines TRBV12-3 or TRBV12-4 with TRBJ1-4; no reliable D call. The CDR3 is 14 amino acids. V was clipped by 6 bases and J by 10 bases, with 18 bases between them. The CDR3 loop reads CASSLPRTSGKLFF. CDR3 DNA: TGTGCCAGCAGCCTCCCCCGGACCAGTGGAAAACTGTTTTTT.

This chain joins TRBV29-1 and TRBJ2-3, with 15 bases lining up with TRBD2. CDR3 length: 19 residues. CDR1 is SQVTM, CDR2 ANQGSEA, per germline. V lost 1 base to trimming and J lost 2 bases; unmatched junction nucleotides: 10. The CDR3 region has the DNA TGCAGCGTTGAAGGGACTAGCGGGAGGGCCGTCTTCACCACAGATACGCAGTATTTT. Its protein is CSVEGTSGRAVFTTDTQYF.

The rearrangement uses TRBV5-1 and TRBJ2-7; no clear D gene. Per germline, CDR1 SGHRS and CDR2 YFSETQ. V lost 6 bases, J lost 3 bases, and 16 bases lay in between. The CDR3 has 14 residues. DNA for the CDR3: TGCGCCAGCAAGCTCCATTTTGGCCGCTACGAGCAGTACTTC. Translating gives CASKLHFGRYEQYF.

Comment on this clonotype: Without the conserved terminal phenylalanine or tryptophan, this CDR3 likely stems from a read error. The rearrangement joins TRBV30 to TRBJ2-3; tentatively, D is TRBD1 (5 bases). V dropped 4 bases and J dropped 1 base, with 9 bases sitting between them. From germline, CDR1 is GTSNPN and CDR2 SVGIG (reference sequence). This CDR3 spans 13 amino acids. CDR3 in DNA: TGTGCCTGGACCAGGGCAGGCACAGATACGCAGTATGTT. It is translated as CAWTRAGTDTQYV.

This chain's CDR3 is CASSLARGRPYNEQFF. The CDR3 DNA follows: TGTGCCAGCAGCTTAGCCCGCGGGAGGCCCTACAATGAGCAGTTCTTC. The chain is built from TRBV7-6 and TRBJ2-1; TRBD2 matches at 8 bases. CDR3 length equals 16 residues. The trim removed 0 bases at V and 2 bases at J, leaving 3 bases unmatched. Germline V lookup: CDR1 SGHVS, CDR2 FNYEAQ.

The table lists this clonotype with many counts. The chain combines TRBV7-6 with TRBJ2-5; D is unresolved. Germline V gene sequence: CDR1 SGHVS, CDR2 FNYEAQ. This CDR3 contains 13 residues. V gave up 2 bases and J gave up 2 bases, with 6 bases separating them. The CDR3 sequence is CASSLSRQETQYF. The CDR3 DNA sequence: TGTGCCAGCAGCTTATCACGGCAAGAGACCCAGTACTTC.

V usage is TRBV5-1 and J usage is TRBJ2-5, with TRBD2 identical over 12 bases. This CDR3 has 16 amino acids. Germline CDR1 reads SGHRS; CDR2 reads YFSETQ. V shed 3 bases and J 4 bases; nucleotides not matched to a gene: 7. CDR3 coding DNA: TGCGCCAGCAGCTCCGGACTAGCGGGAAGCGTAGAGACCCAGTACTTC. This sequence encodes CASSSGLAGSVETQYF.

The table lists this clonotype with a few counts. This chain joins TRBV20-1 and TRBJ2-3; D call uncertain. Germline CDR1 and CDR2: DFQATT and SNEGSKA (reference sequence). The CDR3 runs to 10 residues. The V and J ends lost 6 bases and 6 bases respectively, with 7 bases between them. As DNA, the CDR3 is TGCAGTGCGGCCGGGGATACGCAGTATTTT. Its protein is CSAAGDTQYF.

In this sample, this clonotype turned up a few times. The junction shows a germline mismatch at one end, possibly a read error. The rearrangement links TRBV6-5 to TRBJ2-3; 10 bases match TRBD2. The germline V gene encodes CDR1 MNHEY and CDR2 SVGAGI. The CDR3 consists of 13 residues. The DNA for the CDR3 is TGTGCCAGCAGTTACTCGGGGGGGACTAGCGATATCTTT. Amino acid sequence: CASSYSGGTSDIF.

The genes are TRBV19 and TRBJ2-1, with D possibly matching TRBD1 (6 bases). CDR3 length equals 16 residues. Germline-derived CDR1 and CDR2 are LNHDA and SQIVND (reference sequence). V dropped 0 bases and J dropped 3 bases, with 12 bases sitting between them. The CDR3 DNA is TGTGCCAGTAGTATAGATAAGGGGGAGCTCTACAATGAGCAGTTCTTC. It translates to CASSIDKGELYNEQFF.

This chain uses TRBV27 with TRBJ2-1; the D call may be TRBD1 or TRBD2 (5 bases each). V was trimmed by 6 bases and J by 6 bases, leaving 15 bases between them. The CDR3 totals 14 residues. The V gene's germline CDR1 is MNHEY and CDR2 SMNVEV (reference sequence). CDR3: CASRFSRDVNEQFF. Here the CDR3 DNA reads TGTGCCAGCAGATTTAGCCGGGACGTCAATGAGCAGTTCTTC.

The genes are TRBV29-1 and TRBJ1-2, with D hard to call. V shed 4 bases and J shed 10 bases, with 10 bases lying between them. CDR1 and CDR2 from the germline V gene are SQVTM and ANQGSEA. The CDR3 runs 10 residues. For the CDR3, the DNA is TGCAGCGTTGGAGACACACACTACACCTTC. Protein product: CSVGDTHYTF. Drawing the rest from reference TRBV29-1 and TRBJ1-2, the complete variable domain is SAVISQKPSRDICQRGTSLTIQCQVDSQVTMMFWYRQQPGQSLTLIATANQGSEATYESGFVIDKFPISRPNLTFSTLTVSNMSPEDSSIYLCSVGDTHYTFGSGTRLTVV.

This clonotype was counted ten times or more. The chain is built from TRBV12-5 and TRBJ2-1; no clear D. The CDR3 length is 15 residues. Germline V lookup: CDR1 LGHNT, CDR2 FRNRAP. Trimming took off 0 bases at V and 2 bases at J, with 8 bases between the two ends. The CDR3 spells CASGLVQPAYNEQFF. In DNA form, the CDR3 reads TGTGCTAGTGGTTTGGTACAGCCAGCCTACAATGAGCAGTTCTTC.

This chain joins TRBV6-5 and TRBJ2-5, with D perhaps matching TRBD2 (6 bases). Germline V gene sequence: CDR1 MNHEY, CDR2 SVGAGI. V was trimmed by 0 bases and J by 3 bases, leaving 17 bases between them. This CDR3 contains 17 residues. The CDR3 DNA is TGTGCCAGCAGTTACTCGAATGCGGGGCCATTCGAAGAGACCCAGTACTTC. Translating gives CASSYSNAGPFEETQYF.

This clonotype was observed a handful of times. Germline and junction disagree at one end, which may indicate a read error. The rearrangement links TRBV7-7 to TRBJ2-1; 7 positions agree with TRBD1. The germline V gene has CDR1 SSHAT and CDR2 FNYEAQ (reference sequence). CDR3 length: 15 amino acids. The CDR3 coding sequence is TGTGCTAGCAGCGTAGACAGGGTTTTGGCCAATGAGCAGTTCTTC. This encodes CASSVDRVLANEQFF.

This clonotype has ten or more counts. The rearrangement uses TRBV10-3 and TRBJ1-1; D might be TRBD1 (6 bases). The CDR3 has 13 amino acids. V lost 6 bases and J 8 bases, leaving 16 bases between the germline ends. Germline V gene data show CDR1 as ENHRY and CDR2 as SYGVKD. The CDR3 protein is CAIRDHRDEEAFF. CDR3 bases: TGTGCCATCAGGGACCACAGGGATGAGGAAGCTTTCTTT.

To note about this clonotype: Compared with germline, one end of the junction differs, possibly owing to a read error. V usage is TRBV7-7 and J usage is TRBJ2-1; 8 nucleotides align to TRBD1. This CDR3 contains 15 residues. Germline V gene data show CDR1 as SSHAT and CDR2 as FNYEAQ (reference sequence). CDR3 in DNA: TGTGCTAGCAGCCCGGGGACAGGATGGGCAAATGAGCAGTTCTTC. Its translation: CASSPGTGWANEQFF.

This clonotype has a count of ten or more. The gene calls are TRBV4-1 and TRBJ2-2; D gene unclear. Per the germline V gene, CDR1 is MGHRA and CDR2 is YSYEKL. The V end lost 1 base, the J end lost 1 base, and 4 bases lay between the germline ends. The CDR3 totals 14 residues. The CDR3 here is CASSQAGNTGELFF. The CDR3 nucleotides read TGCGCCAGCAGCCAAGCGGGGAACACCGGGGAGCTGTTTTTT.

This clonotype came up a few times. The CDR3 coding sequence is TGTGCCGTTTGGTTAGCGGGAGAGGAGACCCAGTACTTC. Translation gives CAVWLAGEETQYF. This sequence joins TRBV6-1 and TRBJ2-5, with 9 positions matching TRBD2. Germline CDR1 MNHNS, CDR2 SASEGT. There are 13 residues in the CDR3. The V gene end was trimmed by 11 bases and the J gene end by 5 bases; junction bases not matched to a gene: 9.

The rearrangement uses TRBV5-4 and TRBJ2-5, with a tentative D call TRBD2 (5 bases). V lost 0 bases and J 0 bases, leaving 12 bases between the germline ends. This CDR3 contains 16 residues. Per germline, CDR1 SGHNT and CDR2 YYREEE (reference sequence). CDR3 sequence: CASSLGPSSYQETQYF. The CDR3 nucleotides read TGTGCCAGCAGCTTGGGGCCCTCTAGCTACCAAGAGACCCAGTACTTC.